These T cell receptor beta chains were read from a single sample in a study of T cells expressing NK-cell markers. TCRdb re-called the 5' RACE reads and shows each CDR3 protein once, DNA omitted. Its table lists about 380,000 distinct CDR3 sequences. Source material: blood T cells: a sorted CD56 or NKG2C T cell subset, CD4+ or CD8+ T cells, or bulk PBMC T cells (not recorded which). The receptors stem from a man aged 18-69 years in good health. Both conserved end residues are part of each CDR3. Each record gives: J gene, V gene, CDR3 protein.

>TRBJ2-7|TRBV18
CASSQAGGGNEQYF
>TRBJ2-5|TRBV6-5
CASSYLGFGGTQYF
>TRBJ2-7|TRBV15
CATSRGGTSGGRDYEQYF
>TRBJ1-3|TRBV20-1
CSASPRTGGRTGNTIYF
>TRBJ1-5|TRBV20-1
CSAAHGGTGQPQHF
>TRBJ2-3|TRBV12-5
CASGFFPSSAAQNTDTQYF
>TRBJ1-4|TRBV20-1
CSARDRDGSFEKLFF
>TRBJ2-5|TRBV11-2
CASSASDRVRETQYF
>TRBJ2-1|TRBV6-2/TRBV6-3
CASSYISGGAGNEQFF
>TRBJ2-3|TRBV19
CASSLPGRASDTQYF
>TRBJ2-3|TRBV6-1
CAAAGRPSTDTQYF
>TRBJ1-5|TRBV12-3/TRBV12-4
CASSFKRRGNQPQHF
>TRBJ2-1|TRBV5-1
CASSLTLAGQNEQFF
>TRBJ2-7|TRBV28
CASSLLYYEQYF
>TRBJ2-1|TRBV5-1
CASTAGLAVYNEQFF
>TRBJ2-3|TRBV5-1
CASRAGIAGAFGTDTQYF
>TRBJ2-5|TRBV5-1
CASSRGLAGLVETQYF
>TRBJ2-7|TRBV21-1
CASSPTLPDEQYF
>TRBJ2-7|TRBV6-1
CASKELTGISYEQYF
>TRBJ2-5|TRBV20-1
CSARGGGGAWSETQYF
>TRBJ2-3|TRBV11-1
CASSLVLVSGRGPGDTQYF
>TRBJ2-3|TRBV20-1
CSATEAAHTDTQYF
>TRBJ2-1|TRBV7-2
CASSLSFDISSYNEQFF
>TRBJ2-6|TRBV5-4
CASGRVGANVLTF
>TRBJ2-2|TRBV5-1
CASSGRESEGTGELFF
>TRBJ2-2|TRBV6-2/TRBV6-3
CASSPRTSGRPGELFF
>TRBJ2-1|TRBV3-1
CASSQPGQNIYNEQFF
>TRBJ2-1|TRBV5-1
CASSFGGYNEQFF
>TRBJ2-2|TRBV7-4
CASSLCTDYLNTGELFF
>TRBJ2-3|TRBV12-3/TRBV12-4
CASSRGFSTDTQYF
>TRBJ1-2|TRBV12-3/TRBV12-4
CASSWRQGRDYGYTF
>TRBJ2-1|TRBV12-3/TRBV12-4
CASRETSGGFIEQFF
>TRBJ2-2|TRBV5-8
CASRKAAWKYGELFF
>TRBJ2-3|TRBV2
CAGDRGGNTDTQYF
>TRBJ2-3|TRBV11-3
CASSLGVQGPDTQYF
>TRBJ2-2|TRBV11-2
CASSPRPYVGELFF
>TRBJ1-2|TRBV7-2
CASSPWGAYNYGYTF
>TRBJ2-5|TRBV18
CASSPRWGQETQYF
>TRBJ2-6|TRBV4-1
CASRDPQGSGANVLTF
>TRBJ2-5|TRBV28
CASSTPLDREETQYF
>TRBJ2-3|TRBV11-2
CASRLTSGPDTQYF
>TRBJ2-5|TRBV30
CAWSVSGVQETQYF
>TRBJ1-2|TRBV7-9
CASSGVRDYGYTF
>TRBJ1-4|TRBV2
CASRIRTGGEEKLFF
>TRBJ2-5|TRBV3-1
CASSQVIYRGETQYF
>TRBJ2-1|TRBV5-1
CASSVSGLAGGQGEQFF
>TRBJ1-4|TRBV20-1
CSARGQNNEKLFF
>TRBJ2-1|TRBV27
CASSFSPRRQGNYNEQFF
>TRBJ2-1|TRBV7-6
CASSLIPSGGLLGEQFF
>TRBJ2-7|TRBV6-5
CASSWGTGGTEQYF
>TRBJ1-1|TRBV6-5
CASSYGRQLNMPEAFF
>TRBJ1-1|TRBV11-2
CASSLVRWGRGTRTEAFF
>TRBJ2-3|TRBV5-1
CASSLALGTVSDTQYF
>TRBJ2-6|TRBV6-1
CASSSTPGRPDSGANVLTF
>TRBJ2-3|TRBV24-1
CATSDWTIHRDTQYF